This entry concerns a single TCR beta chain. Its antigen is still unknown. This specimen belongs to a study of CXCR3-negative and CXCR3-positive naive CD8 T cells. Study results and caveats: A higher hydrophobicity marked the TRB CDR3s of CXCR3-positive naive cells versus CXCR3-negative naive cells.

UMI-labeled 5' RACE yielded the TRB cDNA libraries. Reanalyzing the 5' RACE reads, TCRdb keeps one entry per CDR3 protein, without DNA. This sample carries 75,000 to 100,000 distinct CDR3 sequences, with about 1% going to the ten biggest clones. A few hundred thousand cells per CD8+ T cell subset were flow-sorted in triplicate. CDR1 is SQVTM, CDR2 ANQGSEA, per germline. The CDR3 has 15 residues. Sequencing was performed on naive CXCR3+ CD8+ T cells from blood. Stated subset: CD45RO-CCR7+CD27+CD95- naive CD8+ T cells expressing CXCR3 (TNR3+). V and J are TRBV29-1 and TRBJ2-7; the TCRdb D gene call, TRBD1, has no DNA to confirm it. The sequence derives from a human donor in good health. Some clones in this sample may be carry-over from other donors' samples. The CDR3 here is CSVEPRDRGEHEQYF.